This T cell receptor (beta chain) came from a study of T cell responses to AZD1222 COVID-19 vaccine. Study findings and constraints: Donors, mostly white British, included more females; clonal diversity was possibly underestimated. Spike-specific TCR breadth and depth both grew after two AZD1222 doses. Per reports, nearly half of all spike-specific TCRs target regions that are unmutated in variants. Spike was spanned by vaccine-associated CD4 TCRs, with dominance at 160-218 and 743-854.

Germline V CDR1 and CDR2: LNHDA, SQIVND (reference sequence). The J segment lost 7 bases and the V segment lost 5 bases, leaving 4 bases of the junction unmatched. The CDR3 extends over 13 amino acids. This clone was picked up one time. Its target is not known. The repertoire was sequenced with immunoSEQ multiplex PCR; TCRdb's copy has only in-frame clones and lacks some. This table has around 75,000 clones, approximately 88% appearing once. Sequencing used peripheral blood, obtained 28 days after the second dose of the MenACWY control vaccine. The source is an adult who received the MenACWY meningococcal vaccine as a control. The chain recombines TRBV19 with TRBJ1-2, with 10 bases aligning to TRBD1. CDR3 in amino acids: CASSRTGGSGYTF. CDR3 sequence (DNA): TGTGCCAGTAGTCGGACAGGGGGATCTGGCTACACCTTC.